The 25 T cell receptor beta chains in this list originate from one sample, sequenced in a study of technical replicates of blood from a handful of donors. The repertoire was sequenced with immunoSEQ multiplex PCR; TCRdb's copy has only in-frame clones and lacks some. In the table there are 80,000 or so clones, about 94% of which are singletons. Sequences were obtained from T cells isolated from PBMCs. These receptors were obtained from a human donor in good health.

The chain has TRBV30 and TRBJ1-2; 8 bases fit TRBD1. This CDR3 has 14 amino acids. Trimming took 4 bases from V and 4 from J; bases not matched to a gene: 8. Looked up from germline, CDR1 is GTSNPN and CDR2 is SVGIG (reference sequence). The CDR3 DNA is TGTGCCTGGATGACCAGGACAGGGATCTATGGCTACACCTTC. This sequence encodes CAWMTRTGIYGYTF.

The chain is built from TRBV29-1 and TRBJ2-1; TRBD2 matches at 11 bases. Trimming took 6 bases from V and 15 from J; bases not matched to a gene: 1. The germline gives CDR1 SQVTM, CDR2 ANQGSEA. This CDR3 spans 9 amino acids. CDR3 loop: CSVGTSGFF. CDR3 coding DNA: TGCAGCGTGGGGACTAGCGGGTTCTTC.

The rearrangement joins TRBV5-5 to TRBJ1-5; D unresolved. The CDR3 is 14 residues long. The V gene's germline CDR1 is SGHKS and CDR2 YYEKEE (reference sequence). Between the trimmed V and J ends, which lost 0 bases and 5 bases, there was a span of 9 bases. The CDR3 loop reads CASSLVPRYQPQHF. In DNA form, the CDR3 reads TGTGCCAGCAGCTTGGTTCCTCGTTATCAGCCCCAGCATTTT.

About this clone itself: At one end the junction does not follow the germline gene, possibly because of a read error. The chain recombines TRBV15 with TRBJ1-5, with D perhaps TRBD1 (5 bases). CDR3 size: 14 residues. From germline, CDR1 is LNHNV and CDR2 YYDKDF (reference sequence). CDR3 sequence (DNA): TGTGCCACCGGCAGGGAGTTTGCATATCAGCCCCAGCATTTT. This sequence encodes CATGREFAYQPQHF.

The V and J genes are TRBV18 and TRBJ1-2; possibly TRBD1 for D (6 bases). CDR1 and CDR2 (germline): KGHSH, LQKENI. The V end lost 2 bases, the J end lost 8 bases, and 24 bases lay between the germline ends. CDR3 size: 17 residues. CDR3 sequence reads: CASSPSQGVTQEFGYTF. As DNA, the CDR3 is TGTGCCAGCTCACCATCACAGGGAGTGACCCAGGAGTTCGGCTACACCTTC.

This clone was counted a single time. This chain joins TRBV5-4 and TRBJ2-7, with 7 bases aligning to TRBD1. The CDR3 is made up of 13 amino acids. The germline V gene has CDR1 SGHNT and CDR2 YYREEE (reference sequence). The trim removed 4 bases at V and 4 bases at J, leaving 5 bases unmatched. CDR3: CASSPRDSYEQYF. CDR3 nucleotide sequence: TGTGCCAGCAGCCCCCGGGACAGTTACGAGCAGTACTTC.

The V and J genes are TRBV7-2 and TRBJ2-7; the match to TRBD1 covers 7 bases. CDR3 length: 14 residues. The ends lost 4 bases at V and 0 bases at J; junction bases unmatched: 3. CDR1 is SGHTA and CDR2 is FQGNSA in the germline V gene. Here the CDR3 reads CASSSWTGSYEQYF. DNA of the CDR3: TGTGCCAGCAGCTCATGGACAGGCTCCTACGAGCAGTACTTC.

The chain has TRBV15 and TRBJ2-1, with TRBD2 matching over 9 bases. Per germline, CDR1 LNHNV and CDR2 YYDKDF (reference sequence). This CDR3 contains 14 residues. The ends lost 8 bases at V and 10 bases at J; junction bases unmatched: 12. CDR3 amino acids: CATEPGLASLEQFF. CDR3 in DNA: TGTGCCACCGAACCGGGACTAGCTTCCTTGGAGCAGTTCTTC. Drawing the rest from reference TRBV15 and TRBJ2-1, the complete variable domain is DAMVIQNPRYQVTQFGKPVTLSCSQTLNHNVMYWYQQKSSQAPKLLFHYYDKDFNNEADTPDNFQSRRPNTSFCFLDIRSPGLGDTAMYLCATEPGLASLEQFFGPGTRLTVL.

This clone was counted between two and nine times. V usage is TRBV29-1 and J usage is TRBJ2-7; 10 positions agree with TRBD1. The germline V gene encodes CDR1 SQVTM and CDR2 ANQGSEA. CDR3 length: 11 amino acids. The V segment lost 4 bases and the J segment 8 bases; nucleotides outside the gene matches: 2. The CDR3 DNA sequence: TGCAGCGTTGGACAGGGGGCAAAGCAGTACTTC. Amino acids: CSVGQGAKQYF.

The chain links TRBV5-6 to TRBJ2-3; 11 bases fit TRBD2. Trimming took 5 bases from V and 2 from J; bases not matched to a gene: 7. The CDR3 is made up of 16 amino acids. Looked up from germline, CDR1 is SGHDT and CDR2 is YYEEEE. The CDR3 is CASRFGLAGYTDTQYF. As DNA, the CDR3 is TGTGCCAGCAGATTTGGACTAGCGGGTTACACAGATACGCAGTATTTT.

V and J are TRBV7-9 and TRBJ2-7; 9 bases fit TRBD1. This CDR3 comprises 14 residues. J was trimmed by 5 bases and V by 5 bases; bases with no gene match: 7. Germline-derived CDR1 and CDR2 are SEHNR and FQNEAQ (reference sequence). The CDR3 here is CASSIGQGNHEQYF. CDR3 coding DNA: TGTGCCAGCAGCATAGGACAGGGGAACCACGAGCAGTACTTC.

The chain is built from TRBV7-2 and TRBJ2-7; D call uncertain. The CDR3 is 12 residues long. The V end lost 1 base, the J end lost 3 bases, and 4 bases lay between the germline ends. In germline, CDR1 is SGHTA, CDR2 FQGNSA. In DNA, the CDR3 is TGTGCCAGCAGCTTAGGAGTCTACGAGCAGTACTTC. Translating it yields CASSLGVYEQYF.

The gene calls are TRBV29-1 and TRBJ2-7, with TRBD1 matching over 10 bases. The V gene end was trimmed by 5 bases and the J gene end by 4 bases; junction bases not matched to a gene: 8. The CDR3 is 14 residues long. The germline gives CDR1 SQVTM, CDR2 ANQGSEA. For the CDR3, the DNA is TGCAGCGTTCAACCGGGACAGGGGAAATACGAGCAGTACTTC. Its protein product is CSVQPGQGKYEQYF.

The chain joins TRBV5-1 to TRBJ2-1; D unresolved. V was clipped by 2 bases and J by 0 bases, with 3 bases between them. The CDR3 length is 13 residues. The germline V gene has CDR1 SGHRS and CDR2 YFSETQ. Here the CDR3 reads CASSFLSYNEQFF. CDR3 DNA: TGCGCCAGCAGCTTCCTCTCCTACAATGAGCAGTTCTTC.

This clone was counted a few times. The DNA of the CDR3 is TGTGCCAGTAGTCGGCAGGGGGATCTCGAGCAGTACTTC. Translated: CASSRQGDLEQYF. The chain is built from TRBV19 and TRBJ2-7; 7 nucleotides match TRBD1. From germline, CDR1 is LNHDA and CDR2 SQIVND (reference sequence). After removal of 5 bases from V and 6 bases from J, the junction contained 7 bases not matched to a gene. The CDR3 contains 13 residues.

CDR3 nucleotides: TGCGCCACATCCCCGGGACAGGGGGGGACTGAAGCTTTCTTT. It codes for CATSPGQGGTEAFF. The rearrangement uses TRBV5-1 and TRBJ1-1; 11 bases are a match to TRBD1. V shed 9 bases and J 5 bases; nucleotides not matched to a gene: 9. Germline loops: CDR1 SGHRS, CDR2 YFSETQ. This CDR3 is built from 14 residues. The whole variable domain, filled in from reference TRBV5-1 and TRBJ1-1, reads KAGVTQTPRYLIKTRGQQVTLSCSPISGHRSVSWYQQTPGQGLQFLFEYFSETQRNKGNFPGRFSGRQFSNSRSEMNVSTLELGDSALYLCATSPGQGGTEAFFGQGTRLTVV.

V usage is TRBV29-1 and J usage is TRBJ2-2, with 8 bases fitting TRBD1. The CDR3 is 15 amino acids. Germline CDR1 and CDR2: SQVTM and ANQGSEA. Trimming removed 8 bases from V and 7 bases from J; junction bases left unmatched: 15. The CDR3 DNA follows: TGCAGCTCTAACCGCCTAGGACAGGGTATCGGGGAGCTGTTTTTT. This sequence encodes CSSNRLGQGIGELFF.

The chain carries TRBV7-3 and TRBJ2-1, with TRBD2 matching over 11 bases. This CDR3 spans 17 amino acids. CDR1 and CDR2 (germline): SGHTA, FQGTGA. The V and J ends lost 1 base and 2 bases, in that order; junction bases with no gene match: 4. The CDR3 DNA is TGTGCCAGCAGCTTAAGGGGACTAGCGGAGACCTACAATGAGCAGTTCTTC. Residues: CASSLRGLAETYNEQFF.

J is TRBJ2-7 and V is TRBV7-8; 7 bases align to TRBD1. Looked up from germline, CDR1 is SGHVS and CDR2 is FQNEAQ. The CDR3 is 13 residues long. Germline trimming cut 5 bases from V and 2 bases from J; bases unmatched to any gene: 3. The CDR3 reads CASSKQGAYEQYF. CDR3 sequence (DNA): TGTGCCAGCAGCAAGCAGGGGGCCTACGAGCAGTACTTC. Supplemented by reference TRBV7-8 and TRBJ2-7, the full variable domain reads GAGVSQSPRYKVAKRGQDVALRCDPISGHVSLFWYQQALGQGPEFLTYFQNEAQLDKSGLPSDRFFAERPEGSVSTLKIQRTQQEDSAVYLCASSKQGAYEQYFGPGTRLTVT.

The count of this clone is one. V and J are TRBV10-3 and TRBJ1-2; 9 bases line up with TRBD1. The CDR3 spans 16 residues. V shed 2 bases, J shed 3 bases, and the junction held 7 bases outside the gene matches. Germline loops: CDR1 ENHRY, CDR2 SYGVKD. The CDR3 loop reads CAISEAGQGDYYGYTF. In DNA form, the CDR3 reads TGTGCCATCAGTGAGGCGGGACAGGGAGATTACTATGGCTACACCTTC.

The chain combines TRBV5-1 with TRBJ2-7, with TRBD1 matching over 7 bases. Germline CDR1 SGHRS, CDR2 YFSETQ. V trimming: 5 bases; J trimming: 2 bases; junction bases outside the gene matches: 7. The CDR3 is 14 residues long. CDR3 amino acids: CASRSKGGAYEQYF. Written as DNA, the CDR3 is TGCGCCAGCAGATCGAAAGGGGGCGCCTACGAGCAGTACTTC.

The chain employs TRBV9 and TRBJ1-4; 7 bases fit TRBD1. This CDR3 contains 15 residues. Germline assignment: CDR1 SGDLS and CDR2 YYNGEE. The V gene end was trimmed by 1 base and the J gene end by 8 bases; junction bases not matched to a gene: 8. The CDR3 region has the DNA TGTGCCAGCAGCGTACTTGCGACAGGGTACGAAAAACTGTTTTTT. Translated, it gives CASSVLATGYEKLFF.

The rearrangement links TRBV11-3 to TRBJ2-1; tentatively, D is TRBD1 (6 bases). The CDR3 is 16 amino acids. The V and J ends lost 3 bases and 4 bases respectively, with 16 bases between them. Germline assignment: CDR1 SGHNT and CDR2 YENEEA. CDR3 residues: CASSFAGAPPYNEQFF. CDR3 sequence (DNA): TGTGCCAGCAGCTTTGCAGGGGCCCCTCCGTACAATGAGCAGTTCTTC.

The chain joins TRBV27 to TRBJ2-3, with 7 bases lining up with TRBD1. The CDR3 loop spans 15 amino acids. J lost 1 base, V lost 6 bases, and 7 bases had no gene match. Germline V gives CDR1 MNHEY, CDR2 SMNVEV (reference sequence). The CDR3 here is CASSKRTGRTDTQYF. The CDR3 DNA follows: TGTGCCAGCAGCAAAAGGACAGGACGCACAGATACGCAGTATTTT.

The chain uses TRBV28 and TRBJ2-1; 11 bases map to TRBD2. The J segment lost 7 bases and the V segment lost 7 bases, leaving 9 bases of the junction unmatched. Germline lookup yields CDR1 MDHEN and CDR2 SYDVKM. CDR3 length equals 15 residues. The CDR3: CASTLSGRVLNEQFF. The DNA of the CDR3 is TGTGCCAGCACCCTTAGCGGGAGGGTGTTAAATGAGCAGTTCTTC.